The 7 T cell receptor beta chains presented below share a single source sample, sequenced in a study of blood T cell repertoires in COVID-19. Libraries were prepared by immunoSEQ multiplex PCR; TCRdb keeps only in-frame clonotypes and omits some of them. The data hold approximately 260,000 clones, with approximately 86% observed a single time. The sequenced sample was peripheral blood. The receptors stem from a man aged 18-30 years with active or convalescent COVID-19.

The V call is TRBV12-3 or TRBV12-4, the J call TRBJ1-1; unclear D gene. The CDR3 spans 13 residues. V dropped 3 bases and J dropped 6 bases, with 11 bases sitting between them. The CDR3 DNA reads TGTGCCAGCAGTTTCATGGGGAGCGCTGAAGCTTTCTTT. It encodes CASSFMGSAEAFF.

J is TRBJ2-7 and V is TRBV4-1; TRBD2 agrees at 7 bases. The CDR3 spans 15 residues. V shed 5 bases and J 3 bases; nucleotides not matched to a gene: 10. Per germline, CDR1 MGHRA and CDR2 YSYEKL. As DNA, the CDR3 is TGCGCCAGCAGCTTCAGCGGGACGGCTGACTACGAGCAGTACTTC. Translating it yields CASSFSGTADYEQYF.

The V gene is TRBV9, the J gene TRBJ1-5; tentatively, D is TRBD1 (5 bases). The V gene lost 4 bases and the J gene lost 4 bases, with 9 bases spanning the gap. Germline values: CDR1 SGDLS, CDR2 YYNGEE. This CDR3 comprises 13 residues. The DNA of the CDR3 is TGTGCCAGCAGCCCCGGGGGGAATCAGCCCCAGCATTTT. It yields the protein CASSPGGNQPQHF.

This clone was recorded only once. The chain carries TRBV9 and TRBJ1-2; TRBD1 agrees at 7 bases. V lost 2 bases to trimming and J lost 8 bases; unmatched junction nucleotides: 15. CDR1 is SGDLS, CDR2 YYNGEE, per germline. There are 16 residues in the CDR3. The CDR3 bases are TGTGCCAGCAGCGTTACCAGCTCGACAGGGTTAAAGGGCTACACCTTC. Its protein product is CASSVTSSTGLKGYTF.

The rearrangement links TRBV2 to TRBJ1-4; 9 bases map to TRBD1. The CDR3 extends over 12 amino acids. CDR1 and CDR2 (germline): SNHLY, FYNNEI. V gave up 7 bases and J gave up 7 bases; unmatched junction bases: 1. The CDR3 DNA reads TGTGCCAGCAAGGACAGGGGTGAAAAACTGTTTTTT. Residues: CASKDRGEKLFF.

The chain joins TRBV2 to TRBJ1-2; D is unresolved. The CDR3 extends over 13 amino acids. Trimming removed 4 bases at V and 8 bases at J, with 14 bases between. The germline V gene encodes CDR1 SNHLY and CDR2 FYNNEI. The CDR3 loop reads CASSVDIASGYTF. CDR3 sequence (DNA): TGTGCCAGCAGTGTTGACATTGCGAGCGGCTACACCTTC.

This chain links TRBV11-3 with TRBJ1-2; D may be TRBD1 (5 bases). This CDR3 has 14 residues. The V end was cut by 7 bases, the J end by 0 bases, with 12 bases between. Germline CDR1 reads SGHNT; CDR2 reads YENEEA. The chain's CDR3 is CASTGTRANYGYTF. Here the CDR3 DNA reads TGTGCCAGCACTGGGACTCGAGCTAACTATGGCTACACCTTC.